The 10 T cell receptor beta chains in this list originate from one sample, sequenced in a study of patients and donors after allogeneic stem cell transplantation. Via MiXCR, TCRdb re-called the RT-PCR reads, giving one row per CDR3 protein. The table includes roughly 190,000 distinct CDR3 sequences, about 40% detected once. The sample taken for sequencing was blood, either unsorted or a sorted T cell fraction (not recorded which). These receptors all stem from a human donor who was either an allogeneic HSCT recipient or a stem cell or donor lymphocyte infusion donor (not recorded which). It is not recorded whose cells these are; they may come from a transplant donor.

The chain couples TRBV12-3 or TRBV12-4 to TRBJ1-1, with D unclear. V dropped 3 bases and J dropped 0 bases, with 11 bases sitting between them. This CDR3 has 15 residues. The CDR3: CASSFGPNLNTEAFF. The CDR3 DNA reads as TGTGCCAGCAGTTTTGGACCGAATCTGAACACTGAAGCTTTCTTT.

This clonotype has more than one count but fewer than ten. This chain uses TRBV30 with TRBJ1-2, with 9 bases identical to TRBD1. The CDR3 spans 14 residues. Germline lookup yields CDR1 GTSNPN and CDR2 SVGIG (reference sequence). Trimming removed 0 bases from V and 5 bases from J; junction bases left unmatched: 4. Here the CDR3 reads CAWSVRDREYGYTF. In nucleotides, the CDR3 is TGTGCCTGGAGTGTACGGGACAGGGAGTATGGCTACACCTTC. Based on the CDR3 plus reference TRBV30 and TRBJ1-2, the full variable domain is SQTIHQWPATLVQPVGSPLSLECTVEGTSNPNLYWYRQAAGRGLQLLFYSVGIGQISSEVPQNLSASRPQDRQFILSSKKLLLSDSGFYLCAWSVRDREYGYTFGSGTRLTVV.

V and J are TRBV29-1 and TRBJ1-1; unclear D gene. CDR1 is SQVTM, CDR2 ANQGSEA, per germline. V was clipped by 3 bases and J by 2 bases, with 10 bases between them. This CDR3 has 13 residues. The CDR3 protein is CSVETRTNTEAFF. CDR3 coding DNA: TGCAGCGTTGAGACAAGAACCAACACTGAAGCTTTCTTT.

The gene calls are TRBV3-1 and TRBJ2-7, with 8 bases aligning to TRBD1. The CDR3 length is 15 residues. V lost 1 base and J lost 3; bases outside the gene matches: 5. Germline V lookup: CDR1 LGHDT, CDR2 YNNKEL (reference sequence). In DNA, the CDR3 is TGTGCCAGCAGCCAAGGTCCAGGGGGCCTCTACGAGCAGTACTTC. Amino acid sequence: CASSQGPGGLYEQYF.

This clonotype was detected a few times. Here the CDR3 reads CASSQDHKGKLFF. The CDR3, as DNA: TGCGCCAGCAGCCAAGATCACAAAGGGAAACTGTTTTTT. V usage is TRBV4-3 and J usage is TRBJ1-4; D remains unclear. The V gene's germline CDR1 is LGHNA and CDR2 YSLEER. V lost 0 bases, J lost 11 bases, and 10 bases lay in between. This CDR3 comprises 13 residues.

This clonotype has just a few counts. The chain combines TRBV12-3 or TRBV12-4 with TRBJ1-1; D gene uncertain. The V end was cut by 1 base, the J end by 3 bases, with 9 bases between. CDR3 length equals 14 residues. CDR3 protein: CASSLEGPDTEAFF. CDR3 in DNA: TGTGCCAGCAGTTTAGAGGGTCCGGACACTGAAGCTTTCTTT.

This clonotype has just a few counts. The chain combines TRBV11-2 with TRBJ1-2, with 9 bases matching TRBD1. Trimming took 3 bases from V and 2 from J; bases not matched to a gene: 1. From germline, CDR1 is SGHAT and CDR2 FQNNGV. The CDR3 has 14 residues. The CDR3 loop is CASSFGTGNYGYTF. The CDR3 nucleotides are TGTGCCAGCAGCTTCGGGACAGGGAACTATGGCTACACCTTC.

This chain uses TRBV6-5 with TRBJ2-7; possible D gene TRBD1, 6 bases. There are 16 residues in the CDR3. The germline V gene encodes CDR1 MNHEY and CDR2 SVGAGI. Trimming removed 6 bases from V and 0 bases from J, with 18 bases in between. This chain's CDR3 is CASRFTRQVSSYEQYF. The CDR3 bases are TGTGCCAGCAGGTTCACTCGACAGGTCAGCTCCTACGAGCAGTACTTC.

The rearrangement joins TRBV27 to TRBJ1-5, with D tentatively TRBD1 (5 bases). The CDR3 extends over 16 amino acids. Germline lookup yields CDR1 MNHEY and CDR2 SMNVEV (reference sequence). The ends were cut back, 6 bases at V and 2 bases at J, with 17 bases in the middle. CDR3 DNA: TGTGCCAGCAGAACCCTCAGGGAAGGGGGCAATCAGCCCCAGCATTTT. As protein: CASRTLREGGNQPQHF.

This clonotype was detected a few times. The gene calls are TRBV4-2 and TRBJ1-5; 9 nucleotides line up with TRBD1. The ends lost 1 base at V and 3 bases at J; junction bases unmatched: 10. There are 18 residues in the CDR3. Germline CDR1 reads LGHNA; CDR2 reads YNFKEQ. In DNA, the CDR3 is TGTGCCAGCAGCCAAGCCATGGGACAGGGCTTTAACAATCAGCCCCAGCATTTT. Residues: CASSQAMGQGFNNQPQHF.